This T cell receptor (beta chain) was sequenced for a study of cytomegalovirus exposure and HLA in healthy donors. Study-level findings and limits: The authors listed 164 TCR beta chains as cytomegalovirus-associated. Within the 100 to 150 validation repertoires, first-cohort TCR clusters tended to co-occur, according to a later analysis. The classifier, whose performance was assessed in both the original and validation cohorts, reportedly diagnosed cytomegalovirus status with high specificity and sensitivity.

The approximately 120-subject validation cohort, separate from the approximately 640-subject first cohort, included the donors. Germline V gene sequence: CDR1 MNHEY, CDR2 SVGAGI. CDR3 length equals 13 residues. The V end was cut by 5 bases, the J end by 1 base, with 5 bases between. Note on this clone: Its target is unknown.

Assay: immunoSEQ multiplex PCR; the TCRdb copy retains only in-frame clones and omits some. This sample yields roughly 48,000 clones, of which approximately 88% are seen a single time; roughly 6.7% belongs to the top ten. Material: PBMCs. The clonotype comes from a woman in her twenties or thirties in good health and CMV-seronegative. The chain links TRBV6-5 to TRBJ2-2, with D unclear. For the CDR3, the DNA is TGTGCCAGCAGTACCGGGAACACCGGGGAGCTGTTTTTT. Its protein product is CASSTGNTGELFF.